These T cell receptor beta chains were read from a single sample in a study of T cells after posttransplantation cyclophosphamide. Data came from immunoSEQ multiplex PCR; TCRdb stores just in-frame clones and leaves some out. The repertoire yields 35,000 to 45,000 clones, none seen only once; the top ten contain approximately 2.2%. Sequencing was carried out using PBMCs. These receptors all come from a man between 35 and 55 years old in good health, CMV-negative, and a related stem cell transplant donor. CDR3s include the opening cysteine and the closing phenylalanine or tryptophan. A D gene is named only where the DNA matches it firmly. Not all rows give a size; the values are once, few, many and, for expanded clones, a class.

>TRBJ1-4|NA|many|TRBV18|18
TGTGCCAGCTCACCAAGGCAGGTGGGCTACTCAACTAATGAAAAACTGTTTTTT
CASSPRQVGYSTNEKLFF
>TRBJ2-5|NA|NA|TRBV7-9|15
TGTGCCAGCAGCTTAGGGCTCTCGTACCAAGAGACCCAGTACTTC
CASSLGLSYQETQYF
>TRBJ1-1|TRBD1|many|TRBV27|15
TGTGCCACCCTTCCCGGGACAGGGTTCGGCACTGAAGCTTTCTTT
CATLPGTGFGTEAFF
>TRBJ2-3|TRBD2|many|TRBV19|13
TGTGCCAGTCGGGCGGGAGGCACAGATACGCAGTATTTT
CASRAGGTDTQYF
>TRBJ2-3|TRBD2|many|TRBV7-3|18
TGTGCCAGCAGCTCGACTAGCGGGAGGGGTACTAGCACAGATACGCAGTATTTT
CASSSTSGRGTSTDTQYF
>TRBJ2-2|TRBD2|many|TRBV5-5|17
TGTGCCAGCAGCACAAGTCCGGGACTAGAGGTTGGCGGGGAGCTGTTTTTT
CASSTSPGLEVGGELFF
>TRBJ2-1|TRBD1|few|TRBV5-1|15
TGCGCCAGCAGCTTGGGACAGGGGTCCTACAATGAGCAGTTCTTC
CASSLGQGSYNEQFF
>TRBJ2-7|TRBD1|few|TRBV27|16
TGTGCCAGCAGTTTACTTGGGACAGGGCACTCCTACGAGCAGTACTTC
CASSLLGTGHSYEQYF
>TRBJ2-1|TRBD2|many|TRBV11-1|12
TGTGCCAGCAGCATCGCGGGGAGGGCGCAGTTCTTC
CASSIAGRAQFF
>TRBJ1-1|NA|many|TRBV14|15
TGTGCCAGCAGCCAAGGAAATCAGACAAACACTGAAGCTTTCTTT
CASSQGNQTNTEAFF
>TRBJ2-4|NA|many|TRBV6-1|12
TGTGCCAGCAGTGCCTCCGGGACATCTCAGTACTTC
CASSASGTSQYF
>TRBJ2-5|NA|many|TRBV2|11
TGTGCCAGCAATGGCGGGGAGACCCAGTACTTC
CASNGGETQYF
>TRBJ2-5|TRBD1|many|TRBV19|15
TGTGCCAGTAGTACCTACCGACAGGGCTCAGAGACCCAGTACTTC
CASSTYRQGSETQYF
>TRBJ2-1|NA|few|TRBV2|15
TGTGCCAGCAGTCCCGACGGAGGGAGTTTAGATGAGCAGTTCTTC
CASSPDGGSLDEQFF
>TRBJ1-2|NA|many|TRBV10-3|13
TGTGCCATCAGTGGACGGGAGGTCTATGGCTACACCTTC
CAISGREVYGYTF
>TRBJ2-3|TRBD1|NA|TRBV19|17
TGTGCCAGTAGTAACCGACCGGGACAGGGTCCAACAGATACGCAGTATTTT
CASSNRPGQGPTDTQYF
>TRBJ1-1|NA|many|TRBV10-3|15
TGTGCCATCAGTCCCGGTGCGGGCGGAATTGGTGAAGCTTTCTTT
CAISPGAGGIGEAFF
>TRBJ2-3|NA|NA|TRBV11-2|16
TGTGCCAGCAGCCGGACAGTTTCAACTAGCACAGATACGCAGTATTTT
CASSRTVSTSTDTQYF
>TRBJ1-1|NA|many|TRBV30|14
TGTGCCTGGAGTGTACAGTTCCGGTACGCTGAAGCTTTCTTT
CAWSVQFRYAEAFF
>TRBJ2-7|NA|few|TRBV11-2|17
TGTGCCAGCAGCTTAGATTGGGGCAGGGGGGCATCTTACGAGCAGTACTTC
CASSLDWGRGASYEQYF
>TRBJ2-5|NA|many|TRBV5-1|15
TGCGCCAGCAGGGTGGTTGTCGGGGGCCAAGAGACCCAGTACTTC
CASRVVVGGQETQYF
>TRBJ1-1|NA|few|TRBV4-3|15
TGCGCCAGCAGCCAAGTCCAATCAGTGAACACTGAAGCTTTCTTT
CASSQVQSVNTEAFF
>TRBJ1-6|NA|many|TRBV6-1|15
TGTGCCAGCACTAAAGAGAGCTCCTATAATTCACCCCTCCACTTT
CASTKESSYNSPLHF
>TRBJ1-3|NA|many|TRBV11-3|14
TGTGCCAGCAGCTTAGCAGGGGACGGAAACACCATATATTTT
CASSLAGDGNTIYF
>TRBJ1-3|NA|many|TRBV10-2|14
TGCGCCAGCAGACCGGACAGTGCCGGAAACACCATATATTTT
CASRPDSAGNTIYF
>TRBJ1-6|NA|many|TRBV19|14
TGTGCCAGTAGTATACAGGGTCTCAATTCACCCCTCCACTTT
CASSIQGLNSPLHF
>TRBJ2-5|NA|many|TRBV5-1|13
TGCGCCAGCAGCTTACAGGGCACGGAGACCCAGTACTTC
CASSLQGTETQYF
>TRBJ1-2|TRBD1|many|TRBV10-3|16
TGTGCCATCAGTGAAGGGACAGGGGGGAGACTTGGTGGCTACACCTTC
CAISEGTGGRLGGYTF
>TRBJ2-5|NA|many|TRBV5-5|15
TGTGCCAGCAGCCGGGGCCTACAGGGACAAGAGACCCAGTACTTC
CASSRGLQGQETQYF
>TRBJ1-5|NA|many|TRBV19|13
TGTGCCAGTAGCGGACAGCACAATCAGCCCCAGCATTTT
CASSGQHNQPQHF
>TRBJ2-2|NA|many|TRBV19|15
TGTGCCATTCGAGCCGAAGTTCGGGACACCGGGGAGCTGTTTTTT
CAIRAEVRDTGELFF
>TRBJ1-1|TRBD1|many|TRBV19|15
TGTGCCAGTAGTGCGACAGGGGGCTGGGGCACTGAAGCTTTCTTT
CASSATGGWGTEAFF
>TRBJ2-1|NA|many|TRBV4-1|18
TGCGCCAGCAGCCAAGATAGCCCTGGGGGGAGCTCCTACAATGAGCAGTTCTTC
CASSQDSPGGSSYNEQFF
>TRBJ2-3|TRBD1|many|TRBV7-3|14
TGTGCCAGCAGCAAGACAGGGGTGACAGATACGCAGTATTTT
CASSKTGVTDTQYF
>TRBJ1-1|NA|many|TRBV15|15
TGTGCCACCAGCAGTAACGGTGAGGAGGACACTGAAGCTTTCTTT
CATSSNGEEDTEAFF
>TRBJ2-1|TRBD2|many|TRBV5-4|16
TGTGCCAGCGGAGCTCCCCTTGCTAGCGGGGGTAATGAGCAGTTCTTC
CASGAPLASGGNEQFF
>TRBJ2-7|NA|NA|TRBV6-5|15
TGTGCCAGCAGTCCCTACCGGACAGACAGCTACGAGCAGTACTTC
CASSPYRTDSYEQYF
>TRBJ2-1|TRBD2|many|TRBV7-3|15
TGTGCCAGCAGCCCCGGGCTAGCGGGAGGGGGTGAGCAGTTCTTC
CASSPGLAGGGEQFF
>TRBJ2-4|TRBD1|many|TRBV6-1|14
TGTGCCAGCTGGGACAGGGTTGCCAAAAACATTCAGTACTTC
CASWDRVAKNIQYF
>TRBJ2-7|NA|NA|TRBV2|11
TGTGCCAGCAGCCCCGGTTTCGAGCAGTACTTC
CASSPGFEQYF
>TRBJ1-2|NA|NA|TRBV18|13
TGTGCCAGCTCCCACGAAGGGGACTATGGCTACACCTTC
CASSHEGDYGYTF
>TRBJ2-3|NA|few|TRBV6-1|15
TGTGCCAGCAGTGATAGGGGCTTTTCAACAGATACGCAGTATTTT
CASSDRGFSTDTQYF
>TRBJ1-1|NA|few|TRBV18|12
TGTGCCAGCTCCCCCCGAGACACTGAAGCTTTCTTT
CASSPRDTEAFF
>TRBJ1-2|TRBD1|many|TRBV27|12
TGTGCCAGCAAGGACAGGGACTATGGCTACACCTTC
CASKDRDYGYTF
>TRBJ1-5|NA|many|TRBV7-2|13
TGTGCCAGCAGCTTAGACCCTACTTCGACCCAGCATTTT
CASSLDPTSTQHF
>TRBJ2-3|TRBD2|many|TRBV13|13
TGTGCCAGCAGCTTTGGGGGGGCAGATACGCAGTATTTT
CASSFGGADTQYF
>TRBJ2-5|TRBD2|NA|TRBV15|19
TGTGCCACCAGCAGAGATTACGCGTCCGGGACTAGCGGCCAAGAGACCCAGTACTTC
CATSRDYASGTSGQETQYF
>TRBJ2-5|TRBD2|NA|TRBV5-1|16
TGCGCCAGCAGCTTATTAGCGGGGGGGCCGTCAGAGACCCAGTACTTC
CASSLLAGGPSETQYF
>TRBJ1-1|NA|many|TRBV6-1|14
TGTGCCAGCACTGCAGGGCGGGGGAACACTGAAGCTTTCTTT
CASTAGRGNTEAFF
>TRBJ2-4|TRBD1|NA|TRBV4-1|16
TGCGCCAGCAGCCAAGAGGGACAGGGAGCCAAAAACATTCAGTACTTC
CASSQEGQGAKNIQYF
>TRBJ1-6|NA|many|TRBV6-6|15
TGTGCCAGCAGTCCCGTGGAGGGAATGAATTCACCCCTCCACTTT
CASSPVEGMNSPLHF
>TRBJ2-5|TRBD1|few|TRBV7-9|16
TGTGCCAGCAGCTTAGAGGGGACAGGGCCGATAGAGACCCAGTACTTC
CASSLEGTGPIETQYF
>TRBJ1-1|TRBD1|many|TRBV6-5|12
TGTGCCAGCAGTACTGGACAGGGCCAAGCTTTCTTT
CASSTGQGQAFF
>TRBJ2-3|TRBD2|NA|TRBV4-3|12
TGCGCCACTAGCGGGAGCACAGATACGCAGTATTTT
CATSGSTDTQYF
>TRBJ1-2|NA|many|TRBV20-1|11
TGCAGTGCTGACAGCCTCTATGGCTACACCTTC
CSADSLYGYTF
>TRBJ2-1|TRBD1|few|TRBV29-1|15
TGCAGCGCTGGACAGGGGGGTAGCTCCTACAATGAGCAGTTCTTC
CSAGQGGSSYNEQFF
>TRBJ2-2|NA|many|TRBV2|14
TGTGCCAGCAGTGAAGAGCGAGCGCCCGGGGAGCTGTTTTTT
CASSEERAPGELFF
>TRBJ1-2|NA|few|TRBV6-4|12
TGTGCCAGCAGTGACTCCTCGGGGGGCTACACCTTC
CASSDSSGGYTF
>TRBJ1-1|NA|many|TRBV27|15
TGTGCCAGCAGTTTACGGGGGGGCTCGAACACTGAAGCTTTCTTT
CASSLRGGSNTEAFF